The 26 T cell receptor beta chains below come from one sample, sequenced in a study of regulatory T cells in long-lasting Graves disease. Libraries of TCR beta came from iRepertoire HTBI primers plus Arm-PCR of CDR3 regions. Via MiXCR, TCRdb re-called the multiplex PCR reads, giving one row per CDR3 protein. The data hold about 470,000 distinct CDR3 sequences, with about 16% observed a single time. Time point indicated: newly diagnosed GD, antithyroid drugs for less than 3 months. PBMCs were the source of the RNA used for TCR sequencing. These records were also assigned to another study, of T cells in Graves' hyperthyroidism and ophthalmopathy.

Specimen: peripheral blood mononuclear cells (PBMCs), collected at new diagnosis, from a patient treated with antithyroid drugs. These receptors originate from a woman younger than 45 with Graves disease.

The gene calls are TRBV24-1 and TRBJ2-3; the match to TRBD1 covers 8 bases. CDR3 length: 18 residues. The V and J ends lost 5 bases and 2 bases, in that order; junction bases with no gene match: 14. The germline V gene has CDR1 KGHDR and CDR2 SFDVKD. This chain's CDR3 is CATSAPYRTGRNTDTQYF. The CDR3, as DNA: TGTGCCACCAGTGCCCCTTACCGGACAGGGAGAAACACAGATACGCAGTATTTT.

The rearrangement joins TRBV7-2 to TRBJ1-5; TRBD1 is a possible D gene (5 bases). Germline V gives CDR1 SGHTA, CDR2 FQGNSA. The CDR3 covers 20 residues. V lost 5 bases and J lost 4, with 30 bases in between. CDR3 residues: CASSLRGPGSVGPLNQPQHF. In nucleotides, the CDR3 is TGTGCCAGCAGCCTAAGGGGCCCAGGGTCCGTAGGGCCCTTAAATCAGCCCCAGCATTTT.

This clonotype showed up many times. As DNA, the CDR3 is TGTGCCAGCAGTTTACGAACTAGCGGGCCATTCAGAGTCCAGGTCAATGAGCAGTTCTTC. Translation: CASSLRTSGPFRVQVNEQFF. The gene calls are TRBV27 and TRBJ2-1, with 9 bases that match TRBD2. CDR1 is MNHEY and CDR2 is SMNVEV in the germline V gene (reference sequence). J was trimmed by 6 bases and V by 2 bases; bases with no gene match: 20. The CDR3 is 20 amino acids.

This clonotype appeared many times. This rearrangement joins TRBV20-1 to TRBJ2-7; the D gene could be TRBD1 or TRBD2 (7 bases each). Germline lookup yields CDR1 DFQATT and CDR2 SNEGSKA (reference sequence). The CDR3 is 12 amino acids. V gave up 6 bases and J gave up 9 bases, with 18 bases separating them. CDR3 bases: TGCAGTGCGGCCCGACAGGGAGGGCGGCAGTACTTC. This translates into CSAARQGGRQYF.

This clonotype was found many times. The V call is TRBV9, the J call TRBJ2-3; D remains ambiguous. Germline-derived CDR1 and CDR2 are SGDLS and YYNGEE. Trimming shortened V by 1 base and J by 4 bases, and 10 bases separated the two germline ends. This CDR3 is built from 14 residues. The CDR3 coding sequence is TGTGCCAGCAGCGTACTATGGGTAGCAGATACGCAGTATTTT. Translating it yields CASSVLWVADTQYF.

V is TRBV2 and J is TRBJ2-1, with 10 bases that match TRBD2. The germline gives CDR1 SNHLY, CDR2 FYNNEI. The CDR3 is 16 amino acids. J was trimmed by 2 bases and V by 6 bases; bases with no gene match: 7. The CDR3 here is CASRDTSGNTYNEQFF. The DNA of the CDR3 is TGTGCCAGCAGGGATACTAGCGGGAACACCTACAATGAGCAGTTCTTC.

This chain uses TRBV6-1 with TRBJ2-2; TRBD1 aligns across 7 bases. Germline CDR1 and CDR2: MNHNS and SASEGT. The V and J ends lost 7 bases and 6 bases, in that order; junction bases with no gene match: 8. This CDR3 contains 14 residues. The CDR3 loop is CASTGDRVSGELFF. The CDR3 bases are TGTGCCAGCACTGGAGACAGGGTTTCCGGGGAGCTGTTTTTT.

This clonotype came up many times. In DNA form, the CDR3 reads TGTGCCCGCCTCGGGGGGCCCGTCACTGAAGCTTTCTTT. It codes for CARLGGPVTEAFF. This chain connects TRBV30 to TRBJ1-1; tentatively, D is TRBD1 (6 bases). The CDR3 has 13 residues. Germline V gene sequence: CDR1 GTSNPN, CDR2 SVGIG (reference sequence). V lost 8 bases, J lost 4 bases, and 17 bases lay in between.

This clonotype was counted many times. The rearrangement links TRBV11-1 to TRBJ2-5; 10 positions agree with TRBD2. The CDR3 runs 15 residues. Germline CDR1 reads SGHAT; CDR2 reads FQDESV (reference sequence). V shed 4 bases, J shed 6 bases, and the junction held 8 bases outside the gene matches. For the CDR3, the DNA is TGTGCCAGCAGCTCAAATAGCGGGAGGCCGCAGACCCAGTACTTC. It specifies CASSSNSGRPQTQYF.

This clonotype was seen repeatedly, ten times or more. The chain recombines TRBV7-3 with TRBJ2-2, with TRBD1 matching over 8 bases. V was pared by 3 bases and J by 5 bases, with 5 bases of the junction left unmatched. From germline, CDR1 is SGHTA and CDR2 FQGTGA. The CDR3 contains 15 residues. In DNA, the CDR3 is TGTGCCAGCAGCTTTTCAGGGGGCGCGACCGGGGAGCTGTTTTTT. This sequence encodes CASSFSGGATGELFF. The variable domain in full, with the rest retrieved from reference TRBV7-3 and TRBJ2-2, is GAGVSQTPSNKVTEKGKYVELRCDPISGHTALYWYRQSLGQGPEFLIYFQGTGAADDSGLPNDRFFAVRPEGSVSTLKIQRTERGDSAVYLCASSFSGGATGELFFGEGSRLTVL.

J is TRBJ1-2 and V is TRBV7-8; unclear D gene. The germline V and J ends were trimmed by 5 bases and 4 bases, with 14 bases remaining between them. In germline, CDR1 is SGHVS, CDR2 FQNEAQ. This CDR3 has 14 amino acids. CDR3 sequence (DNA): TGTGCCAGCAGCCCCGGGCATGGGTCCTATGGCTACACCTTC. Translation gives CASSPGHGSYGYTF.

About this clonotype: An end of the junction does not agree with germline; a read error may underlie this. The gene calls are TRBV7-3 and TRBJ2-1, with D perhaps given as TRBD1 or TRBD2 (5 bases each). This CDR3 has 16 amino acids. The germline V gene has CDR1 SGHTA and CDR2 FQGTGA. CDR3 in amino acids: CANSTQPGPLGNEQFF. As DNA, the CDR3 is TGTGCCAACAGCACGCAACCGGGACCTCTGGGCAATGAGCAGTTCTTC.

This clonotype was detected ten times or more. This chain links TRBV6-9 with TRBJ1-5; possibly TRBD1 for D (5 bases). Trimming pared 4 bases from V and 0 bases from J, leaving 13 bases between. This CDR3 is built from 16 residues. CDR1 is MNHGY and CDR2 is SVAAGI in the germline V gene. The CDR3 protein is CASSSTGVYSNQPQHF. CDR3 nucleotides: TGTGCCAGCAGTTCCACAGGAGTTTATAGCAATCAGCCCCAGCATTTT.

There are many counts of this clonotype. The chain combines TRBV12-3 or TRBV12-4 with TRBJ2-7; no reliable D call. With 3 bases removed from V and 3 bases from J, the gap between germline ends came to 6 bases. This CDR3 has 12 residues. In DNA, the CDR3 is TGTGCCAGCAGTTTGAAGGGCTACGAGCAGTACTTC. Translating gives CASSLKGYEQYF.

This clonotype was detected ten times or more. This rearrangement joins TRBV5-1 to TRBJ2-1; TRBD1 matches 7 bases. The V segment lost 4 bases and the J segment 7 bases; nucleotides outside the gene matches: 11. Germline-derived CDR1 and CDR2 are SGHRS and YFSETQ. The CDR3 covers 15 residues. The CDR3 sequence: CASSVLPDRENEQFF. The CDR3 region has the DNA TGCGCCAGCAGCGTTTTGCCCGACAGGGAAAATGAGCAGTTCTTC. The entire variable domain, with the rest obtained from reference TRBV5-1 and TRBJ2-1, is as follows: KAGVTQTPRYLIKTRGQQVTLSCSPISGHRSVSWYQQTPGQGLQFLFEYFSETQRNKGNFPGRFSGRQFSNSRSEMNVSTLELGDSALYLCASSVLPDRENEQFFGPGTRLTVL.

Many counts were recorded for this clonotype. This chain uses TRBV13 with TRBJ1-2; 10 positions match TRBD1. The CDR3 has 14 residues. Germline V gene lookup returns CDR1 PRHDT and CDR2 FYEKMQ (reference sequence). Unmatched junction bases numbered 5, after V lost 4 bases and J lost 6 bases. The DNA of the CDR3 is TGTGCCAGCAGCTCGCCGGGACAGGGGCATGGCTACACCTTC. Its translation is CASSSPGQGHGYTF.

In this sample, this clonotype turned up many times. The chain links TRBV10-3 to TRBJ2-3; 12 bases are a match to TRBD2. V shed 6 bases, J shed 2 bases, and the junction held 6 bases outside the gene matches. The V gene's germline CDR1 is ENHRY and CDR2 SYGVKD. The CDR3 contains 16 residues. The CDR3 protein is CAISPGLAGTTDTQYF. In nucleotides, the CDR3 is TGTGCCATCAGCCCCGGACTAGCGGGAACCACAGATACGCAGTATTTT.

This clonotype was observed at least ten times. The CDR3 loop reads CASSSPSGTGSEKLFF. The DNA of the CDR3 is TGTGCCAGCAGCTCCCCGTCCGGGACAGGGAGTGAAAAACTGTTTTTT. The J gene is TRBJ1-4, the V gene TRBV27; 9 nucleotides agree with TRBD1. The J segment lost 7 bases and the V segment lost 6 bases, leaving 12 bases of the junction unmatched. CDR3 length: 16 amino acids. The germline CDR1 and CDR2 sequences are MNHEY and SMNVEV (reference sequence).

There are many counts of this clonotype. This sequence joins TRBV20-1 and TRBJ1-2; TRBD1 agrees at 8 bases. This CDR3 spans 15 amino acids. Germline assignment: CDR1 DFQATT and CDR2 SNEGSKA (reference sequence). J gave up 3 bases and V 0 bases, and 6 bases lay outside the gene matches. CDR3 DNA sequence: TGCAGTGCTAGAGACCCCTCAGGGGGCTACTATGGCTACACCTTC. It is translated as CSARDPSGGYYGYTF.

This clonotype has just a few counts. The rearrangement joins TRBV29-1 to TRBJ1-6; D is possibly TRBD1 (5 bases). The germline V gene encodes CDR1 SQVTM and CDR2 ANQGSEA. V was pared by 4 bases and J by 1 base, with 8 bases between. The CDR3 length is 14 residues. CDR3 sequence (DNA): TGCAGCGTTGGGGACGGGTCCTATAATTCACCCCTCCACTTT. This encodes CSVGDGSYNSPLHF.

In its sample, this clonotype was seen many times. CDR3 in amino acids: CASSLAQGDYGYTF. The CDR3 DNA reads as TGCGCCAGCAGCTTGGCCCAGGGGGACTATGGCTACACCTTC. The chain recombines TRBV5-1 with TRBJ1-2; the match to TRBD1 covers 7 bases. This CDR3 has 14 residues. Per the germline V gene, CDR1 is SGHRS and CDR2 is YFSETQ. After removal of 0 bases from V and 3 bases from J, the junction contained 2 bases not matched to a gene.

This clonotype was picked up a small number of times. The V call is TRBV5-1, the J call TRBJ1-6; D is unresolved. V dropped 1 base and J dropped 0 bases, with 5 bases sitting between them. This CDR3 spans 15 amino acids. CDR1 and CDR2 from the germline V gene are SGHRS and YFSETQ. In nucleotides, the CDR3 is TGCGCCAGCAGCTTGTTGAGCTCCTATAATTCACCCCTCCACTTT. It translates to CASSLLSSYNSPLHF.

The chain joins TRBV4-1 to TRBJ2-5; TRBD1 agrees at 7 bases. The CDR3 is made up of 16 amino acids. Germline loops: CDR1 MGHRA, CDR2 YSYEKL. The V segment lost 0 bases and the J segment 5 bases; nucleotides outside the gene matches: 9. CDR3 bases: TGCGCCAGCAGCCAAGAGTCACAGGGGAATTGGGAGACCCAGTACTTC. It codes for CASSQESQGNWETQYF.

The rearrangement links TRBV7-9 to TRBJ2-7, with 7 nucleotides matching TRBD2. Unmatched junction bases numbered 12, after V lost 7 bases and J lost 6 bases. Looked up from germline, CDR1 is SEHNR and CDR2 is FQNEAQ (reference sequence). This CDR3 comprises 14 residues. This CDR3 is CASTVREASLEQYF. In nucleotides, the CDR3 is TGTGCCAGCACCGTCCGGGAGGCCAGTCTCGAGCAGTACTTC.

This clonotype was seen at least ten times. One end of the junction does not line up with germline, which may come from a read error. The chain joins TRBV18 to TRBJ2-7; TRBD1 matches at 8 bases. Germline CDR1 is KGHSH and CDR2 is LQKENI. The CDR3 runs to 16 residues. CDR3 sequence reads: CASSPPGQVRLYEQYF. The CDR3 DNA reads TGTGCCAGCTCGCCACCGGGACAGGTGCGCCTCTACGAGCAGTACTTC.

In this sample, this clonotype turned up many times. The chain has TRBV7-3 and TRBJ2-3, with D perhaps being TRBD1 or TRBD2 (5 bases each). Germline CDR1 SGHTA, CDR2 FQGTGA. V was trimmed by 2 bases and J by 6 bases, leaving 6 bases between them. The CDR3 length is 12 residues. DNA for the CDR3: TGTGCCAGCAGCTTAGGGGACGATACGCAGTATTTT. It specifies CASSLGDDTQYF.